This T cell receptor (beta chain) was recorded in a study of T-cell reconstitution after alpha-beta-depleted transplantation in children. CDR3 length equals 15 residues. V lost 6 bases and J lost 4; bases outside the gene matches: 8. Germline V gene data show CDR1 as SNHLY and CDR2 as FYNNEI. The TCRbeta library incorporated unique molecular identifiers. TCRdb analysed the PCR reads with MiXCR anew, one entry per CDR3 protein. The sample comprises about 420,000 distinct CDR3 sequences, about a tenth of which are singletons, and approximately 5% rests with the top ten. The chain employs TRBV2 and TRBJ2-3; 9 bases line up with TRBD1. This clonotype was obtained from a human donor who donated a stem cell graft to a child with acute myeloid leukemia. The sample was PBMCs from the stem cell graft donor, taken from the stem cell graft. Written as DNA, the CDR3 is TGTGCCAGCAGAGACGGGACAGGGAGTTCAGATACGCAGTATTTT. Its translation is CASRDGTGSSDTQYF.